Listed below are T cell receptor beta chains from one sample, sequenced in a study of Ad26.COV2.S vaccination and SARS-CoV-2 variants. Here immunoSEQ multiplex PCR was the method, and the copy in TCRdb shows in-frame clones only, minus some. This table holds about 400,000 clones, roughly 90% found once. The source material was peripheral blood, sampled in a trial of Ad26.COV2.S vaccine versus placebo. These receptor sequences come from a person between 18 and 65 years old who received the Ad26.COV2.S COVID-19 vaccine or a placebo. The CDR3 runs from the conserved cysteine through the conserved F or W. Each record gives: V gene, J gene, clone size, D gene, CDR3 protein, CDR3 DNA. The D gene is left open where the match is weak. Expanded clones are given a class, and other clones once, few, many or no size at all.

v_call: TRBV30; j_call: TRBJ1-4; clone_size: -; d_call: -; cdr3_aa: CAWNGEKLFF; cdr3_nt: TGTGCCTGGAACGGCGAAAAACTGTTTTTT
v_call: TRBV30; j_call: TRBJ2-7; clone_size: -; d_call: TRBD1; cdr3_aa: CAWTGQGAYEQYF; cdr3_nt: TGTGCCTGGACAGGACAGGGGGCTTACGAGCAGTACTTC
v_call: TRBV7-9; j_call: TRBJ2-1; clone_size: -; d_call: -; cdr3_aa: CASSLVVGAGYNEQFF; cdr3_nt: TGTGCCAGCAGCTTAGTTGTGGGGGCAGGCTACAATGAGCAGTTCTTC
v_call: TRBV6-5; j_call: TRBJ2-1; clone_size: few; d_call: -; cdr3_aa: CASSPNSYNEQFF; cdr3_nt: TGTGCCAGCAGTCCCAACTCCTACAATGAGCAGTTCTTC
v_call: TRBV28; j_call: TRBJ1-5; clone_size: -; d_call: -; cdr3_aa: CASSPYSNQPQHF; cdr3_nt: TGTGCCAGCAGTCCCTACAGCAATCAGCCCCAGCATTTT
v_call: TRBV5-6; j_call: TRBJ2-3; clone_size: -; d_call: TRBD2; cdr3_aa: CASSFELADGKGDTQYF; cdr3_nt: TGTGCCAGCAGCTTTGAACTAGCGGACGGGAAAGGAGATACGCAGTATTTT
v_call: TRBV15; j_call: TRBJ2-5; clone_size: -; d_call: TRBD1; cdr3_aa: CATSARQGAGETQYF; cdr3_nt: TGTGCCACCAGCGCCCGACAGGGGGCTGGAGAGACCCAGTACTTC
v_call: TRBV30; j_call: TRBJ1-5; clone_size: -; d_call: -; cdr3_aa: CAWSVRWQGYQPQHF; cdr3_nt: TGTGCCTGGAGTGTACGGTGGCAGGGGTATCAGCCCCAGCATTTT
v_call: TRBV6-5; j_call: TRBJ1-4; clone_size: -; d_call: -; cdr3_aa: CASSYDRKNEKLFF; cdr3_nt: TGTGCCAGCAGTTATGACCGGAAAAATGAAAAACTGTTTTTT
v_call: TRBV27; j_call: TRBJ1-3; clone_size: -; d_call: -; cdr3_aa: CASSITYSGNTIYF; cdr3_nt: TGTGCCAGCAGTATTACCTACTCTGGAAACACCATATATTTT
v_call: TRBV7-8; j_call: TRBJ1-6; clone_size: few; d_call: -; cdr3_aa: CASSSPRAPGYSPLHF; cdr3_nt: TGTGCCAGCAGCTCCCCTAGGGCCCCGGGTTATTCACCCCTCCACTTT
v_call: TRBV7-9; j_call: TRBJ2-3; clone_size: -; d_call: TRBD1; cdr3_aa: CASSLRQGATDTQYF; cdr3_nt: TGTGCCAGCAGCCTTCGACAGGGGGCGACAGATACGCAGTATTTT
v_call: TRBV12-5; j_call: TRBJ1-6; clone_size: -; d_call: -; cdr3_aa: CASGYSSYNSPLHF; cdr3_nt: TGTGCTAGTGGTTACAGCTCCTATAATTCACCCCTCCACTTT
v_call: TRBV7-9; j_call: TRBJ2-3; clone_size: -; d_call: -; cdr3_aa: CASSLVTRPSTDTQYF; cdr3_nt: TGTGCCAGCAGCTTAGTTACGAGGCCTAGCACAGATACGCAGTATTTT
v_call: TRBV5-4; j_call: TRBJ1-1; clone_size: -; d_call: -; cdr3_aa: CASSLKSVRNTEAFF; cdr3_nt: TGTGCCAGCAGCTTGAAGTCAGTAAGGAACACTGAAGCTTTCTTT
v_call: TRBV19; j_call: TRBJ2-7; clone_size: -; d_call: -; cdr3_aa: CASSARTKVGEQYF; cdr3_nt: TGTGCCAGTAGTGCCAGGACAAAGGTGGGTGAGCAGTACTTC
v_call: TRBV6-5; j_call: TRBJ2-7; clone_size: -; d_call: TRBD2; cdr3_aa: CATQREGGGEQYF; cdr3_nt: TGTGCCACCCAGCGGGAGGGGGGGGGCGAGCAGTACTTC
v_call: TRBV30; j_call: TRBJ2-2; clone_size: -; d_call: -; cdr3_aa: CAWSVLESTGELFF; cdr3_nt: TGTGCCTGGAGTGTACTCGAGAGCACCGGGGAGCTGTTTTTT
v_call: TRBV6-1; j_call: TRBJ2-3; clone_size: many; d_call: -; cdr3_aa: CASSAIRAATVSDTQYF; cdr3_nt: TGTGCCAGCAGTGCGATAAGGGCGGCGACAGTGTCAGATACGCAGTATTTT
v_call: TRBV19; j_call: TRBJ2-7; clone_size: few; d_call: TRBD2; cdr3_aa: CASSREGREQYF; cdr3_nt: TGTGCCAGTAGCCGGGAGGGCAGGGAGCAGTACTTC
v_call: TRBV4-1; j_call: TRBJ1-1; clone_size: -; d_call: -; cdr3_aa: CASSQGAGPNTEAFF; cdr3_nt: TGCGCCAGCAGCCAAGGAGCCGGCCCCAACACTGAAGCTTTCTTT
v_call: TRBV28; j_call: TRBJ2-7; clone_size: -; d_call: TRBD2; cdr3_aa: CASSSARSLAGVLYEQYF; cdr3_nt: TGTGCCAGCAGTTCCGCCCGATCACTAGCGGGAGTTTTATACGAGCAGTACTTC
v_call: TRBV24-1; j_call: TRBJ1-5; clone_size: few; d_call: -; cdr3_aa: CATNLEAPYNQPQHF; cdr3_nt: TGTGCCACCAATCTCGAGGCACCGTACAATCAGCCCCAGCATTTT